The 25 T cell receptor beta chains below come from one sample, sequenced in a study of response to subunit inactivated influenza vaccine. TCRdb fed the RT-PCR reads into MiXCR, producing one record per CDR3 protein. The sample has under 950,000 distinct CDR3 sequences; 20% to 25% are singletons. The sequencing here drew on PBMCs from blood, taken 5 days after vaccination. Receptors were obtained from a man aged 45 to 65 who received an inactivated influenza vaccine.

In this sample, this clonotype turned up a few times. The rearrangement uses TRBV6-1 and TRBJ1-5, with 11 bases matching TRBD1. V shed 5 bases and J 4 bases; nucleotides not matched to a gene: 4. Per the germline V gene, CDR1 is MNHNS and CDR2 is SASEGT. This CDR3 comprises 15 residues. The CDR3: CASSPRDRGNQPQHF. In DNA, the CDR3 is TGTGCCAGCAGTCCCCGGGACAGGGGGAATCAGCCCCAGCATTTT.

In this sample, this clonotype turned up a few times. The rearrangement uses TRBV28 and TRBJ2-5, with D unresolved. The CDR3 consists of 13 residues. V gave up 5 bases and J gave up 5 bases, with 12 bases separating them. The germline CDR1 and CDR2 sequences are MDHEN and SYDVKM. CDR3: CASSERAGETQYF. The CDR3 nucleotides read TGTGCCAGCAGTGAACGGGCCGGGGAGACCCAGTACTTC. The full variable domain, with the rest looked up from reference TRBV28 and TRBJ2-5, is DVKVTQSSRYLVKRTGEKVFLECVQDMDHENMFWYRQDPGLGLRLIYFSYDVKMKEKGDIPEGYSVSREKKERFSLILESASTNQTSMYLCASSERAGETQYFGPGTRLLVL.

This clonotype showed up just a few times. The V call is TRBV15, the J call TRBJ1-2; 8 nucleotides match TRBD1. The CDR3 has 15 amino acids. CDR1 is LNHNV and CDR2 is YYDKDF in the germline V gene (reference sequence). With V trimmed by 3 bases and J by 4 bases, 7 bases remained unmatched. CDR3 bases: TGTGCCACCAGCAGCTTTTCAGGGGGCCCCTATGGCTACACCTTC. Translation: CATSSFSGGPYGYTF.

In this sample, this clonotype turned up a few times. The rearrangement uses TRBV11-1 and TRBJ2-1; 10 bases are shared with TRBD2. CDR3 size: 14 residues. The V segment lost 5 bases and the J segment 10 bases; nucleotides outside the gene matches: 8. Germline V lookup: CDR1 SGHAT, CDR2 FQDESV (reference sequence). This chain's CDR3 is CASSANPGLAEQFF. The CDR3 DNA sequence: TGTGCCAGCAGCGCCAATCCGGGACTAGCGGAGCAGTTCTTC.

The CDR3 bases are TGTGCCAGCAGCCAAGCGGACAGCGCGATCTCCTACAATGAGCAGTTCTTC. As protein: CASSQADSAISYNEQFF. V and J are TRBV4-2 and TRBJ2-1; D perhaps matches TRBD1 (6 bases). The CDR3 loop spans 17 amino acids. V gave up 1 base and J gave up 0 bases, with 13 bases separating them. Germline CDR1 is LGHNA and CDR2 is YNFKEQ.

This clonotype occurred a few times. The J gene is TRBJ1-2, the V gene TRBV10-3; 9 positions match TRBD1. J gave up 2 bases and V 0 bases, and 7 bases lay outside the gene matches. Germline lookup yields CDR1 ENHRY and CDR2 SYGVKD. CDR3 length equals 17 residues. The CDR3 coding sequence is TGTGCCATCAGTGAGTCGTTAACAGGGGGCAAAAACTATGGCTACACCTTC. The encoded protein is CAISESLTGGKNYGYTF.

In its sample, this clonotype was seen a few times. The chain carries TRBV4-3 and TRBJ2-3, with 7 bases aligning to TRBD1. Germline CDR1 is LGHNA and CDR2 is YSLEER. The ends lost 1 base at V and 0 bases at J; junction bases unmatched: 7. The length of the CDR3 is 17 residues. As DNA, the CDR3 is TGCGCCAGCAGCCAAGCGCCCGCAGGGGGAAGCACAGATACGCAGTATTTT. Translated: CASSQAPAGGSTDTQYF.

CDR3 sequence (DNA): TGTGCCAGCAGCTTAGCGCGGGGGGTGGGATCCACAGATACGCAGTATTTT. This encodes CASSLARGVGSTDTQYF. The V gene is TRBV7-2, the J gene TRBJ2-3; TRBD2 aligns across 8 bases. Per germline, CDR1 SGHTA and CDR2 FQGNSA. The CDR3 runs 17 residues. Unmatched junction bases numbered 7, after V lost 0 bases and J lost 2 bases.

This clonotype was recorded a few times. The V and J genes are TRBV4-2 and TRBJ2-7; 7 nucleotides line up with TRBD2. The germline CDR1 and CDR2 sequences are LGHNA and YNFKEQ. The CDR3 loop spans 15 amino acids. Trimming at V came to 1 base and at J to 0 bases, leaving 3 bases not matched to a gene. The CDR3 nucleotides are TGTGCCAGCAGCCAAGCCGCGGGGGTCTCCTACGAGCAGTACTTC. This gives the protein CASSQAAGVSYEQYF.

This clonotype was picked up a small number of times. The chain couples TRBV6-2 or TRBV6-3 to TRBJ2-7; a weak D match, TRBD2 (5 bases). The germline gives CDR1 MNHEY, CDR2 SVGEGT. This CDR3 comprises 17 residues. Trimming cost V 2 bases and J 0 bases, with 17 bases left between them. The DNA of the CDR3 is TGTGCCAGCAGTTACGACGGGATTGGCGGGTTCTCCTACGAGCAGTACTTC. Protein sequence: CASSYDGIGGFSYEQYF.

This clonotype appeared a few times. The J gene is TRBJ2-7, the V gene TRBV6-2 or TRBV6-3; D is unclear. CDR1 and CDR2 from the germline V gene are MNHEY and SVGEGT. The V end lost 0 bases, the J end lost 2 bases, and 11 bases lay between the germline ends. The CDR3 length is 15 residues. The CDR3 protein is CASSYSRASTYEQYF. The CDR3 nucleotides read TGTGCCAGCAGTTACTCCCGGGCCTCCACCTACGAGCAGTACTTC.

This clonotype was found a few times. The CDR3 nucleotides are TGCAGTGCTAGAGATTCCTCGAGACAGGAAAAACTGTTTTTT. This codes for CSARDSSRQEKLFF. The chain couples TRBV20-1 to TRBJ1-4, with D perhaps matching TRBD1 (5 bases). The V gene lost 0 bases and the J gene lost 8 bases, with 13 bases spanning the gap. The CDR3 length is 14 residues. CDR1 and CDR2 from the germline V gene are DFQATT and SNEGSKA (reference sequence).

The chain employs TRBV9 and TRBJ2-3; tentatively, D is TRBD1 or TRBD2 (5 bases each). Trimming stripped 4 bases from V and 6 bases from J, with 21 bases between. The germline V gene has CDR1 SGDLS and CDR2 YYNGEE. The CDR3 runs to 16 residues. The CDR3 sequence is CASSTTPRGQGDTQYF. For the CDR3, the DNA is TGTGCCAGCAGCACCACCCCCCGGGGCCAAGGGGATACGCAGTATTTT.

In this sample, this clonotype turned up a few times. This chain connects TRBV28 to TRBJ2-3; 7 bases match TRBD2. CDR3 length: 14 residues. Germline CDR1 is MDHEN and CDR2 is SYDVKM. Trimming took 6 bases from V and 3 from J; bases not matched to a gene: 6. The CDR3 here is CASRPRGTTDTQYF. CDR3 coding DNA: TGTGCCAGCAGACCGCGGGGGACTACAGATACGCAGTATTTT.

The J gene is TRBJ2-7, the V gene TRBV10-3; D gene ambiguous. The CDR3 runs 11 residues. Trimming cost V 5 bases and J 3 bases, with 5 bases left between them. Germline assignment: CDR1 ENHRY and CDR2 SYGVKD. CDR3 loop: CAISPGYEQYF. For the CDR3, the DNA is TGTGCCATCAGTCCGGGCTACGAGCAGTACTTC.

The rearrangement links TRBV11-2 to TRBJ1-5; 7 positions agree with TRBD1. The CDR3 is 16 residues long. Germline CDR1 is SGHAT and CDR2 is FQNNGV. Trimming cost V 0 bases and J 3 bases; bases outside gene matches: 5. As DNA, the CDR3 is TGTGCCAGCAGCTTAGAGGGGACAGTGAACAATCAGCCCCAGCATTTT. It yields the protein CASSLEGTVNNQPQHF.

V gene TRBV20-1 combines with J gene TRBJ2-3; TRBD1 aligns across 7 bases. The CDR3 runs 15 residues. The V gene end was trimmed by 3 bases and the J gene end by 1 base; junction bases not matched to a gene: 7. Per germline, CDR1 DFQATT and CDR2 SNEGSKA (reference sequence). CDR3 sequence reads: CSARGTVRGTDTQYF. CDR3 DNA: TGCAGTGCTAGGGGGACAGTGAGAGGCACAGATACGCAGTATTTT.

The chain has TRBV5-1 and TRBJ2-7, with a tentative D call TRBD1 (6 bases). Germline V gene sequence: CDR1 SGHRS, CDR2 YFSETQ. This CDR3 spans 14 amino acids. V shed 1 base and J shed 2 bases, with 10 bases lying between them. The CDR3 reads CASSLSRDTYEQYF. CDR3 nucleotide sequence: TGCGCCAGCAGCTTGAGTCGGGACACCTACGAGCAGTACTTC.

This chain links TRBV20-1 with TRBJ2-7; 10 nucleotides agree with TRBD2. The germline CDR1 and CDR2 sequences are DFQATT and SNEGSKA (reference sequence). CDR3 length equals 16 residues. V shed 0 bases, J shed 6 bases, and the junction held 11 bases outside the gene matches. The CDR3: CSARDWWASGSGEQYF. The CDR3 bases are TGCAGTGCTAGAGATTGGTGGGCTAGCGGGAGTGGCGAGCAGTACTTC.

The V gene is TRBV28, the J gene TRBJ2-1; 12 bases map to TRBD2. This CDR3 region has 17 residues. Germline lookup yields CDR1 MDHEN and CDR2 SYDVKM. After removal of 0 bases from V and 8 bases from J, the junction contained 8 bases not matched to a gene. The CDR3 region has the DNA TGTGCCAGCAGTTTATGGCTAGCGGGAGGGAAGAGGGATGAGCAGTTCTTC. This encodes CASSLWLAGGKRDEQFF.

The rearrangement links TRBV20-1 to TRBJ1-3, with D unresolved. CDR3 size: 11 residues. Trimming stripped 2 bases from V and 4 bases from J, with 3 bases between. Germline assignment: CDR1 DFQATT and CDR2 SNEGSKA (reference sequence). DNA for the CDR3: TGCAGTGCTAGATTGGGAAACACCATATATTTT. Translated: CSARLGNTIYF.

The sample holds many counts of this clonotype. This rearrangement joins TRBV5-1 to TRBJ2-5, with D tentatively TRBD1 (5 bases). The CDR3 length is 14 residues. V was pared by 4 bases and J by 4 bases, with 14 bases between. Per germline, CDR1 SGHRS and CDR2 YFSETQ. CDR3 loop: CASSPWQGSETQYF. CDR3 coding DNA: TGCGCCAGCAGCCCTTGGCAGGGTTCAGAGACCCAGTACTTC.

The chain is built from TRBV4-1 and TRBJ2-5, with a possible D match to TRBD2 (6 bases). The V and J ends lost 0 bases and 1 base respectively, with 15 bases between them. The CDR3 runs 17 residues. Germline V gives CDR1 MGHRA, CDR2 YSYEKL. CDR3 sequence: CASSQEGVRRGQETQYF. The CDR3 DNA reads TGCGCCAGCAGCCAAGAGGGAGTCAGGCGGGGCCAAGAGACCCAGTACTTC.

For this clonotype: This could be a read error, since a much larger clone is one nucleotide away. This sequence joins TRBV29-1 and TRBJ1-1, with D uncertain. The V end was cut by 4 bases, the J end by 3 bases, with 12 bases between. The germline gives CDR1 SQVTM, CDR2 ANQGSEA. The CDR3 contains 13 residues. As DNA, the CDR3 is TGCAGCGTTGCCAAGGTACTGGACACTGAAGCTTTCTTT. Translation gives CSVAKVLDTEAFF.

The CDR3 DNA reads TGCAGTGCTTTGACAGGGGGATCCGGGGAGCTGTTTTTT. Residues: CSALTGGSGELFF. This rearrangement joins TRBV20-1 to TRBJ2-2; 9 bases are a match to TRBD1. The CDR3 totals 13 residues. Trimming at V came to 5 bases and at J to 6 bases, leaving 4 bases not matched to a gene. From germline, CDR1 is DFQATT and CDR2 SNEGSKA (reference sequence).